This T cell receptor (beta chain) was retrieved from a study of blood T cell repertoires in COVID-19. Study overall: COVID-19 samples, acute and convalescent, were from the United States, Italy and Spain. T cells, B-cell-depleted T cells, or PBMCs provided the cDNA or gDNA that served as material.

The V and J ends lost 6 bases and 2 bases, in that order; junction bases with no gene match: 10. CDR3 length: 16 residues. Germline V gene sequence: CDR1 KGHSH, CDR2 LQKENI. As processed by the authors: Nucleated cell number was recorded as an estimate derived from reference gene primer amplification. Produced via immunoSEQ multiplex PCR; TCRdb's table is partial and in-frame only. Clone size and V and J calls were adopted from that table, with D and trimming inferred from the DNA. This sample yields over 150,000 clones, of which approximately 88% are seen a single time; 13% to 15% belongs to the top ten.

Sequencing was performed on peripheral blood. This TCR came from a young man with active or convalescent COVID-19. This sequence joins TRBV18 and TRBJ2-5; 9 positions agree with TRBD2. CDR3 protein: CASSPPGLADQETQYF. The CDR3 nucleotides are TGTGCCAGCTCCCCCCCGGGACTAGCAGATCAAGAGACCCAGTACTTC. The full variable domain, in which reference TRBV18 and TRBJ2-5 provide the parts outside the CDR3, is NAGVMQNPRHLVRRRGQEARLRCSPMKGHSHVYWYRQLPEEGLKFMVYLQKENIIDESGMPKERFSAEFPKEGPSILRIQQVVRGDSAAYFCASSPPGLADQETQYFGPGTRLLVL.